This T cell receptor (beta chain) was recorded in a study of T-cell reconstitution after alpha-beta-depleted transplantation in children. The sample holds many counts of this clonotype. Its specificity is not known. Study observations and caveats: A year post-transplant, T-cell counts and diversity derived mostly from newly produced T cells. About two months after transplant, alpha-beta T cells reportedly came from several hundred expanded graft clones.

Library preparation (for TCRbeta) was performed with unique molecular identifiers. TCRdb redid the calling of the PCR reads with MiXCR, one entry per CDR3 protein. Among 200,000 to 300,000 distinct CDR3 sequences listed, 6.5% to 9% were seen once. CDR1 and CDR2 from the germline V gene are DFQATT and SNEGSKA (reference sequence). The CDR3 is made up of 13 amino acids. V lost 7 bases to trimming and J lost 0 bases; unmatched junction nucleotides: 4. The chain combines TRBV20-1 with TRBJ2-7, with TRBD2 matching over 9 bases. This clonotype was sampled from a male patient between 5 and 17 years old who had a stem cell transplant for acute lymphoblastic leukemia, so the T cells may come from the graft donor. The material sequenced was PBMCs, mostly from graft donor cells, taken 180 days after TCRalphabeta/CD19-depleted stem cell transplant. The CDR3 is CSVRTSDSYEQYF. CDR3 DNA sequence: TGCAGTGTTAGGACTAGCGACTCCTACGAGCAGTACTTC.